This T cell receptor (beta chain) comes out of a study of T-cell memory formation after mild COVID-19 (dated by TCRdb to 2020 to 2023). Context from the whole study: Most TCR sequence clusters were specific to one of the two donors. In a couple of donors, T-cell clones that expanded and contracted after mild COVID-19 were tracked by sequencing TCRalpha and TCRbeta repertoires over time. Two young, previously healthy adult volunteers, one female and one male, were included in the cohort. General conclusions and limits of the study: Some responding clones were detected in pre-infection memory, suggesting pre-existing cross-reactive memory T cells joined the SARS-CoV-2 response. The second-wave clones that peaked on day 37 were not confirmed to be SARS-CoV-2 specific. Only a couple of mild cases were covered by the study, and larger cohorts that include severe cases with pre-infection samples were considered necessary. Contracting CD4+ clones appeared mostly in the CM and EM memory subsets, whereas CD8+ clones were enriched in EMRA. Clones contracting from day 15 to 85 had balanced CD4/CD8 phenotypes, while a second wave expanding from day 15 to 37 was biased towards CD4+.

These reads were obtained on an Illumina NovaSeq 6000. Using 5'RACE with constant-segment primers, TCRalpha and TCRbeta cDNA libraries were constructed, with sample barcodes and unique molecular identifiers added in the process. Trizol reagent was used to extract RNA from every sample. Libraries were amplified in two PCR steps, with a second sample barcode and Illumina TruSeq adapters added in the second step. Libraries were sequenced on an Illumina NovaSeq with 2 x 150 bp paired-end reads. Turning to the authors' computational methods: Demultiplexing of reads and collapsing into UMI-guided consensus sequences were performed with migec v1.2.7. With mixcr v2.1.11, UMI consensuses were aligned to TRA and TRB V and J templates and assembled into clonotypes. A clonotype was counted as expanded or contracted only if both edgeR and NoisET called the change significant, with noise models trained on biological replicates. For edgeR calls, a false discovery rate-adjusted p below 0.01 and a log2 fold-change threshold of 1 were applied. PCA with hierarchical clustering of max-normalized trajectories of the 1000 most abundant clonotypes was used as exploratory dynamics analysis. Separately sequenced CD4+ and CD8+ repertoires were used to assign the CD4 or CD8 phenotype of responding clones. TCRdb took the public reads, trimmed them with fastp at Q25, ran MiXCR for clone calling and kept in-frame beta chains. Identical CDR3 proteins give one entry, which carries the most common genes and DNA. TCRdb, not the authors, supplied the V and J calls. The sample table records approximately 350,000 distinct CDR3 sequences; 10% to 15% of these occur just once. The ten largest clonotypes hold 20% to 25% of the sample.

Regarding this clonotype: Its antigen is unknown. Per-nucleotide qualities are absent, and no much larger clonotype sits a single base away.

Ficoll-Paque density gradient centrifugation was used to isolate PBMCs. The germline V gene yields MNHEY for CDR1 and SVGAGI for CDR2. Including the terminal cysteine and phenylalanine, the CDR3 comprises 15 residues. The kept DNA is CDR3 alone, 45 bases in frame from the first base. The trim is 7 bases for V and 0 bases for J, with a gap of 15 bases between the germline ends. This clonotype was sampled from a man aged 18 to 35 who had mild COVID-19 (a few samples of this study predate the infection). The sample titles of this study are shuffled in the database, so cell type and time point are left out; the donor was told from shared clones. Sequenced sample: PBMCs or a T cell subset sorted from them (not recorded which). The sequence links TRBV6-5 to TRBJ1-1; TRBD1 might be the D gene, on 5 matching bases. The DNA sequence is as follows: TGTGCCAGCACCGCCTTGACAGCGATGAACACTGAAGCTTTCTTT. It translates to CASTALTAMNTEAFF.